The 32 T cell receptor beta chains listed next were all sequenced from one sample in a study of human T cells and chemical hapten exposure. MiXCR was run by TCRdb on the RACE reads, yielding one entry per CDR3 protein. The table includes 100,000 or so distinct CDR3 sequences, about 10% detected once. The time point is: patch test 1, 2 weeks after DPC sensitization. Treatment defined: therapeutic diphenylcyclopropenone sensitization with weekly scalp DPC. Sequenced material: whole blood, taken in connection with sensitization to the hapten diphenylcyclopropenone (DPC). The receptors were sampled from a man aged 35 to 55 with alopecia areata. Some clones in this sample may be carry-over from other donors' samples.

This clonotype was seen more than once but under ten times. The rearrangement links TRBV18 to TRBJ2-1, with 8 bases matching TRBD1. This CDR3 spans 15 amino acids. The ends lost 4 bases at V and 7 bases at J; junction bases unmatched: 9. Looked up from germline, CDR1 is KGHSH and CDR2 is LQKENI. Here the CDR3 DNA reads TGTGCCAGCTCACGGGGGACAGGCCAGCAGAATGAGCAGTTCTTC. Its translation is CASSRGTGQQNEQFF. Combining the CDR3 with reference TRBV18 and TRBJ2-1 gives the whole variable domain NAGVMQNPRHLVRRRGQEARLRCSPMKGHSHVYWYRQLPEEGLKFMVYLQKENIIDESGMPKERFSAEFPKEGPSILRIQQVVRGDSAAYFCASSRGTGQQNEQFFGPGTRLTVL.

This clonotype was counted between two and nine times. The chain combines TRBV20-1 with TRBJ2-5, with 9 bases identical to TRBD1. Germline CDR1 is DFQATT and CDR2 is SNEGSKA (reference sequence). This CDR3 is 13 amino acids long. V trimming: 3 bases; J trimming: 4 bases; junction bases outside the gene matches: 3. CDR3 loop: CSARGDRVETQYF. DNA for the CDR3: TGCAGTGCTAGGGGGGACAGGGTAGAGACCCAGTACTTC.

CDR3 sequence: CSAPPGTMKAEQFF. The DNA for the CDR3 is TGCAGTGCCCCACCCGGGACCATGAAGGCGGAGCAGTTCTTC. The chain recombines TRBV20-1 with TRBJ2-1; D may correspond to TRBD1 or TRBD2 (5 bases each). This CDR3 is 14 amino acids long. Germline V gene sequence: CDR1 DFQATT, CDR2 SNEGSKA (reference sequence). Deletions cut 6 bases from V and 10 bases from J, with 22 bases between.

The sample holds a few counts of this clonotype. The chain joins TRBV20-1 to TRBJ1-5; tentative D call: TRBD1 (5 bases). The CDR3 is 14 residues long. CDR1 and CDR2 (germline): DFQATT, SNEGSKA (reference sequence). With 6 bases removed from V and 0 bases from J, the gap between germline ends came to 12 bases. CDR3 DNA: TGCAGTGCAAAGGGCGACAGTAGCAATCAGCCCCAGCATTTT. Its protein is CSAKGDSSNQPQHF.

This clonotype has more than one count but fewer than ten. The chain combines TRBV7-7 with TRBJ2-7; a weak D match, TRBD2 (6 bases). V lost 0 bases and J 5 bases, leaving 11 bases between the germline ends. Germline assignment: CDR1 SSHAT and CDR2 FNYEAQ (reference sequence). The CDR3 is made up of 14 amino acids. CDR3 sequence reads: CASSLAQGGNEQYF. The CDR3 coding sequence is TGTGCCAGCAGCTTAGCCCAAGGAGGGAACGAGCAGTACTTC.

CDR3 nucleotide sequence: TGTGCCAGCAGCACTCTTATACTTATGAGCTCCTACAATGAGCAGTTCTTC. Protein sequence: CASSTLILMSSYNEQFF. This chain joins TRBV12-3 or TRBV12-4 and TRBJ2-1, with D unclear. The germline V and J ends were trimmed by 6 bases and 0 bases, with 18 bases remaining between them. CDR3 length: 17 residues.

A few counts support this clonotype. This chain links TRBV5-1 with TRBJ2-7; D is ambiguous. Trimming left V 4 bases short and J 3 bases short, with 26 bases between. Germline CDR1 reads SGHRS; CDR2 reads YFSETQ. This CDR3 comprises 18 residues. This chain's CDR3 is CASSPGPHETNNLYEQYV. In DNA form, the CDR3 reads TGCGCCAGCAGCCCCGGTCCCCATGAAACCAACAACCTCTACGAGCAGTACGTC.

This clonotype appeared many times. CDR3 in amino acids: CSVEETGYTYEQFF. CDR3 nucleotides: TGCAGCGTTGAAGAAACCGGATACACCTATGAGCAGTTCTTC. V usage is TRBV29-1 and J usage is TRBJ2-1, with D unresolved. V was shortened by 0 bases and J by 8 bases, with 14 bases between the two germline ends. CDR3 length: 14 amino acids. Germline loops: CDR1 SQVTM, CDR2 ANQGSEA.

The chain uses TRBV28 and TRBJ2-7, with TRBD1 identical over 9 bases. Per the germline V gene, CDR1 is MDHEN and CDR2 is SYDVKM. This CDR3 is built from 15 residues. With V trimmed by 4 bases and J by 4 bases, 8 bases remained unmatched. The CDR3 DNA is TGTGCCAGCAGTTCGTCCGGGACAGGGACATACGAGCAGTACTTC. Protein: CASSSSGTGTYEQYF.

The rearrangement uses TRBV6-5 and TRBJ2-1; 9 bases agree with TRBD2. CDR1 and CDR2 from the germline V gene are MNHEY and SVGAGI. The CDR3 length is 14 residues. The ends lost 10 bases at V and 4 bases at J; junction bases unmatched: 8. The CDR3: CATQTSGHYNEQFF. The CDR3 region has the DNA TGTGCCACCCAGACTAGCGGACATTACAATGAGCAGTTCTTC.

The sample holds a few counts of this clonotype. The rearrangement joins TRBV2 to TRBJ2-7; D remains ambiguous. Germline loops: CDR1 SNHLY, CDR2 FYNNEI. Trimming shortened V by 3 bases and J by 7 bases, and 19 bases separated the two germline ends. This CDR3 has 15 residues. DNA of the CDR3: TGTGCCAGCAGTGACCCGGCAGGTCCCTTTTGGGAGCAGTACTTC. Translated, it gives CASSDPAGPFWEQYF.

The rearrangement joins TRBV20-1 to TRBJ2-1; tentative D call: TRBD2 (6 bases). Germline V gene sequence: CDR1 DFQATT, CDR2 SNEGSKA (reference sequence). The V and J ends lost 0 bases and 9 bases respectively, with 15 bases between them. The CDR3 runs 14 residues. The CDR3 loop is CSARDGAGVGEQFF. The CDR3 nucleotides read TGCAGTGCTAGAGACGGAGCGGGCGTGGGTGAGCAGTTCTTC.

This clonotype was seen more than once but under ten times. This chain joins TRBV6-2 or TRBV6-3 and TRBJ2-1; no clear D. The CDR3 totals 13 residues. Germline V gene sequence: CDR1 MNHEY, CDR2 SVGEGT. V was trimmed by 2 bases and J by 5 bases, leaving 7 bases between them. CDR3 region: CASSYTGNNEQFF. The CDR3, as DNA: TGTGCCAGCAGTTACACCGGTAACAATGAGCAGTTCTTC.

This clonotype has only a few counts. The rearrangement joins TRBV5-4 to TRBJ2-3; 8 positions agree with TRBD2. Germline V CDR1 and CDR2: SGHNT, YYREEE (reference sequence). CDR3 length: 14 residues. V lost 5 bases to trimming and J lost 0 bases; unmatched junction nucleotides: 2. CDR3 in DNA: TGTGCCAGCAGTCAGCGGGGGAGCACAGATACGCAGTATTTT. As protein: CASSQRGSTDTQYF.

V usage is TRBV29-1 and J usage is TRBJ2-1; TRBD1 aligns across 7 bases. With 5 bases clipped from V and 3 bases from J, the junction kept 7 bases outside the gene matches. This CDR3 comprises 14 residues. Germline assignment: CDR1 SQVTM and CDR2 ANQGSEA. This CDR3 reads CSVPGQRIYNEQFF. For the CDR3, the DNA is TGCAGCGTTCCGGGACAGCGCATCTACAATGAGCAGTTCTTC.

The table lists this clonotype with many counts. The rearrangement uses TRBV12-3 or TRBV12-4 and TRBJ2-5; D not certain. This CDR3 comprises 13 residues. V was clipped by 3 bases and J by 2 bases, with 7 bases between them. CDR3 sequence: CASSFRVQETQYF. Here the CDR3 DNA reads TGTGCCAGCAGTTTCCGAGTACAAGAGACCCAGTACTTC.

This clonotype came up a few times. The chain joins TRBV7-9 to TRBJ2-1; tentatively, D is TRBD1 or TRBD2 (5 bases each). Trimming removed 4 bases from V and 0 bases from J, with 16 bases in between. Germline V gene data show CDR1 as SEHNR and CDR2 as FQNEAQ (reference sequence). The CDR3 extends over 17 amino acids. The CDR3 DNA reads TGTGCCAGCAGCTCGTGGGGATGGGGGAACTCCTACAATGAGCAGTTCTTC. This gives the protein CASSSWGWGNSYNEQFF. The variable domain in full, with the rest retrieved from reference TRBV7-9 and TRBJ2-1, is DTGVSQNPRHKITKRGQNVTFRCDPISEHNRLYWYRQTLGQGPEFLTYFQNEAQLEKSRLLSDRFSAERPKGSFSTLEIQRTEQGDSAMYLCASSSWGWGNSYNEQFFGPGTRLTVL.

In this sample, this clonotype turned up a few times. This chain uses TRBV12-3 or TRBV12-4 with TRBJ1-3; D is perhaps TRBD1 (5 bases). The CDR3 runs 14 residues. V was cut by 6 bases and J by 3 bases, with 12 bases left in between. The CDR3 DNA reads TGTGCCAGCAGGTTGGGGGGTGTTGGAAACACCATATATTTT. Protein sequence: CASRLGGVGNTIYF.

This clonotype appeared a few times. This rearrangement joins TRBV27 to TRBJ2-3; D is unclear. Germline V lookup: CDR1 MNHEY, CDR2 SMNVEV (reference sequence). Trimming stripped 3 bases from V and 2 bases from J, with 9 bases between. The CDR3 is 14 residues long. The CDR3 sequence: CASSLVSLTDTQYF. The CDR3, as DNA: TGTGCCAGCAGTTTGGTCAGTCTCACAGATACGCAGTATTTT.

Concerning this clonotype: A read error may be the cause here, since a much bigger clone is one base away. V is TRBV6-2 or TRBV6-3 and J is TRBJ2-1; D call uncertain. Between the trimmed V and J ends, which lost 6 bases and 5 bases, there was a span of 2 bases. Per germline, CDR1 MNHEY and CDR2 SVGEGT. This CDR3 is built from 10 residues. CDR3 protein: CASSDNEQFF. The CDR3 region has the DNA TGTGCCAGCAGCGACAATGAGCAGTTCTTC.

This clonotype showed up just a few times. V and J are TRBV3-1 and TRBJ2-3; 10 bases fit TRBD2. Looked up from germline, CDR1 is LGHDT and CDR2 is YNNKEL (reference sequence). This CDR3 comprises 16 residues. Losses at the gene ends were 2 bases for V and 4 bases for J; bases not matched to a gene: 6. The CDR3 DNA follows: TGTGCCAGCAGCCAATGGGCTAGCGGGAGTTCAGATACGCAGTATTTT. Translating gives CASSQWASGSSDTQYF.

The chain is built from TRBV6-2 or TRBV6-3 and TRBJ2-5; 7 bases match TRBD2. The germline gives CDR1 MNHEY, CDR2 SVGEGT. J was trimmed by 7 bases and V by 7 bases; bases with no gene match: 9. This CDR3 is built from 13 residues. The CDR3 DNA follows: TGTGCCAGCACCCGGACTAGTGGGGGGACCCAGTACTTC. It encodes CASTRTSGGTQYF.

V and J are TRBV28 and TRBJ2-7; D is undetermined. The V end was cut by 5 bases, the J end by 3 bases, with 11 bases between. Germline V gives CDR1 MDHEN, CDR2 SYDVKM. This CDR3 has 13 amino acids. CDR3 sequence reads: CASSPGPSYEQYV. Written as DNA, the CDR3 is TGTGCCAGCAGTCCTGGACCCAGCTACGAGCAGTACGTC.

A few counts support this clonotype. This CDR3 reads CASSFGPGQGKKTYEQYF. The CDR3, as DNA: TGTGCCAGCAGCTTTGGACCGGGACAGGGAAAAAAAACCTACGAGCAGTACTTC. This sequence joins TRBV11-3 and TRBJ2-7; TRBD1 aligns across 9 bases. Germline CDR1 is SGHNT and CDR2 is YENEEA. The CDR3 runs to 18 residues. Germline trimming cut 3 bases from V and 2 bases from J; bases unmatched to any gene: 14.

This clonotype was found many times. This rearrangement joins TRBV29-1 to TRBJ2-5, with D maybe TRBD1 (6 bases). V gave up 6 bases and J gave up 2 bases, with 22 bases separating them. The CDR3 contains 16 residues. Germline loops: CDR1 SQVTM, CDR2 ANQGSEA. The CDR3 DNA follows: TGCAGCGTGGACGACGGCAGGGGTAGGGCACAAGAGACCCAGTACTTC. Translated, it gives CSVDDGRGRAQETQYF.

In this sample, this clonotype turned up a few times. V is TRBV14 and J is TRBJ2-7; a weak D match, TRBD1 (5 bases). V dropped 0 bases and J dropped 2 bases, with 8 bases sitting between them. This CDR3 contains 14 residues. CDR1 SGHDN and CDR2 FVKESK come from the germline V gene. The CDR3 region is CASSQDGAAYEQYF. Here the CDR3 DNA reads TGTGCCAGCAGCCAAGATGGGGCTGCCTACGAGCAGTACTTC.

V usage is TRBV28 and J usage is TRBJ1-3; D is unresolved. CDR1 is MDHEN, CDR2 SYDVKM, per germline. The CDR3 has 16 amino acids. The V end lost 4 bases, the J end lost 0 bases, and 13 bases lay between the germline ends. Written as DNA, the CDR3 is TGTGCCAGCAGTTCTACAGCAATACTCTCTGGAAACACCATATATTTT. Its protein product is CASSSTAILSGNTIYF.

This clonotype appeared a few times. The chain carries TRBV6-2 or TRBV6-3 and TRBJ2-3; 9 bases agree with TRBD1. J was trimmed by 4 bases and V by 2 bases; bases with no gene match: 1. Germline V gene lookup returns CDR1 MNHEY and CDR2 SVGEGT. The CDR3 spans 14 residues. The CDR3 nucleotides are TGTGCCAGCAGTTACAGGACAGGGGCAGATACGCAGTATTTT. Amino acids: CASSYRTGADTQYF.

This clonotype occurred a few times. This sequence joins TRBV11-3 and TRBJ1-1, with a tentative D call TRBD1 (5 bases). From germline, CDR1 is SGHNT and CDR2 YENEEA. The CDR3 is made up of 15 amino acids. V shed 5 bases and J shed 1 base, with 14 bases lying between them. CDR3 sequence: CASSPTGGRNTEAFF. The DNA of the CDR3 is TGTGCCAGCAGCCCAACAGGAGGTAGGAACACTGAAGCTTTCTTT.

This chain links TRBV29-1 with TRBJ1-1; TRBD1 agrees at 7 bases. The CDR3 runs 15 residues. V lost 6 bases to trimming and J lost 1 base; unmatched junction nucleotides: 11. The germline CDR1 and CDR2 sequences are SQVTM and ANQGSEA. The CDR3, as DNA: TGCAGCGTCACAACGACAGGGCCACCGAACACTGAAGCTTTCTTT. It yields the protein CSVTTTGPPNTEAFF.

This chain connects TRBV7-2 to TRBJ1-1; D may be TRBD1 (5 bases). The V end lost 1 base, the J end lost 2 bases, and 14 bases lay between the germline ends. CDR3 length equals 16 residues. Looked up from germline, CDR1 is SGHTA and CDR2 is FQGNSA. Here the CDR3 reads CASSLGAGYGNTEAFF. The CDR3 DNA reads TGTGCCAGCAGCTTAGGGGCAGGGTATGGAAACACTGAAGCTTTCTTT.

The chain is built from TRBV29-1 and TRBJ2-1, with 11 bases identical to TRBD2. There are 17 residues in the CDR3. Trimming at V came to 8 bases and at J to 1 base, leaving 13 bases not matched to a gene. Germline V gene lookup returns CDR1 SQVTM and CDR2 ANQGSEA. Here the CDR3 reads CSIWTSGLSRSYNEQFF. In nucleotides, the CDR3 is TGCAGCATCTGGACTAGCGGGTTGAGTCGGTCCTACAATGAGCAGTTCTTC.